The clone carrying this TCR beta chain was observed at least ten times. Its antigen is not known. This specimen belongs to a study of molecular identifiers for immune sequencing clone quantification. Naive CD8 libraries were made from about 19,000 to 1,100,000 sorted cells, and they used 10%, 30% or 50% RNA. In the sort, naive CD8 T cells were defined as CD8+CD4-CCR7+CD45RA+. CDR1 is LNHDA and CDR2 is SQIVND in the germline V gene (reference sequence). The CDR3 loop spans 15 amino acids. The ends were cut back, 7 bases at V and 4 bases at J, with 18 bases in the middle. Overall study results and limits: The share of molecules held by clones above 20 RNA copies was over 98% in effector cells and under 1% in naive cells.

TCRdb itself ran the PCR reads through MiXCR, one entry per CDR3 protein. Of over 70,000 distinct CDR3 sequences listed, 25% are singletons. The chain carries TRBV19 and TRBJ2-3, with a possible D match to TRBD2 (6 bases). This clonotype originated in a human donor in good health. Some libraries in this study had Jurkat cell RNA spiked in. The specimen sequenced was naive CD8+ T cells from blood, with Jurkat cell RNA spiked in. Documented subset: FACS-sorted CD8+CD4-CCR7+CD45RA+ naive T cells. This chain's CDR3 is CASTYGSWWADTQYF. The DNA for the CDR3 is TGTGCCAGTACCTACGGGAGTTGGTGGGCAGATACGCAGTATTTT. Supplemented by reference TRBV19 and TRBJ2-3, the full variable domain reads DGGITQSPKYLFRKEGQNVTLSCEQNLNHDAMYWYRQDPGQGLRLIYYSQIVNDFQKGDIAEGYSVSREKKESFPLTVTSAQKNPTAFYLCASTYGSWWADTQYFGPGTRLTVL.